The 16 T cell receptor beta chains below were found in one sample sequenced in a study of T-cell reconstitution after alpha-beta-depleted transplantation in children. Unique molecular identifiers were used to barcode this TCRbeta library. MiXCR, run by TCRdb on the PCR reads, gives a single entry per CDR3 protein. The sample yields around 380,000 distinct CDR3 sequences, roughly 11% seen once. The source material was PBMCs from the stem cell graft donor, sampled from the stem cell graft. The receptors derive from a human donor who donated a stem cell graft to a child with acute myeloid leukemia.

With regard to this clonotype: At one end, the junction sequence differs from germline, possibly due to a read error. This sequence joins TRBV15 and TRBJ1-4; 7 bases are shared with TRBD1. Germline CDR1 reads LNHNV; CDR2 reads YYDKDF (reference sequence). The CDR3 length is 15 residues. The CDR3 here is CATSGDRGGYEKLFF. The CDR3 DNA follows: TGTGCCACCAGCGGAGATCGAGGGGGCTATGAAAAACTGTTTTTT.

This clonotype was counted ten times or more. The CDR3 sequence: CASGKSGYTDTQYF. The DNA for the CDR3 is TGTGCCAGCGGCAAGTCAGGGTACACAGATACGCAGTATTTT. The gene calls are TRBV6-5 and TRBJ2-3; TRBD1 is a possible D gene (5 bases). Germline values: CDR1 MNHEY, CDR2 SVGAGI. This CDR3 has 14 amino acids. The germline V and J ends were trimmed by 8 bases and 2 bases, with 14 bases remaining between them.

The sample holds many counts of this clonotype. The V and J genes are TRBV5-1 and TRBJ2-7; TRBD1 matches at 8 bases. V shed 0 bases and J 2 bases; nucleotides not matched to a gene: 1. The germline CDR1 and CDR2 sequences are SGHRS and YFSETQ. This CDR3 has 14 amino acids. In DNA, the CDR3 is TGCGCCAGCAGCTTGGCGGGACAGGCCTACGAGCAGTACGTC. This sequence encodes CASSLAGQAYEQYV.

The chain uses TRBV12-3 or TRBV12-4 and TRBJ2-4, with D possibly matching TRBD2 (6 bases). With 6 bases removed from V and 6 bases from J, the gap between germline ends came to 15 bases. The CDR3 is 14 amino acids. The CDR3, as DNA: TGTGCCAGCAGCGCCACTGGGGGGACAAACATTCAGTACTTC. It encodes CASSATGGTNIQYF.

The rearrangement links TRBV7-2 to TRBJ2-7; TRBD2 agrees at 11 bases. Losses at the gene ends were 5 bases for V and 6 bases for J; bases not matched to a gene: 9. This CDR3 spans 15 amino acids. Germline assignment: CDR1 SGHTA and CDR2 FQGNSA. The CDR3 coding sequence is TGTGCCAGCAGCCCCAGACTAGCGGGACATCGCGAGCAGTACTTC. This sequence encodes CASSPRLAGHREQYF.

This clonotype was observed at least ten times. This sequence joins TRBV4-2 and TRBJ1-3, with D uncertain. V was trimmed by 4 bases and J by 2 bases, leaving 15 bases between them. CDR1 and CDR2 from the germline V gene are LGHNA and YNFKEQ. The CDR3 has 16 residues. The CDR3 DNA reads TGTGCCAGCAGCCGAGGCCAAGAACAAACTGGAAACACCATATATTTT. This codes for CASSRGQEQTGNTIYF.

This clonotype was seen a single time. V and J are TRBV6-5 and TRBJ2-3; the match to TRBD2 covers 12 bases. V lost 3 bases to trimming and J lost 0 bases; unmatched junction nucleotides: 7. CDR1 MNHEY and CDR2 SVGAGI come from the germline V gene. The CDR3 loop spans 18 amino acids. CDR3 coding DNA: TGTGCCAGCAGTTATCTAGCGGGAGGGAGATTTAGCACAGATACGCAGTATTTT. Its translation is CASSYLAGGRFSTDTQYF.

The rearrangement links TRBV5-1 to TRBJ2-2; D is unclear. The CDR3 extends over 15 amino acids. V was pared by 3 bases and J by 4 bases, with 13 bases between. Germline CDR1 and CDR2: SGHRS and YFSETQ. The CDR3 DNA reads TGCGCCAGCAGCTACGCGACGGCGACCACCGGGGAGCTGTTTTTT. Translated, it gives CASSYATATTGELFF.

The gene calls are TRBV5-1 and TRBJ1-2; D not certain. The CDR3 has 15 amino acids. CDR1 is SGHRS and CDR2 is YFSETQ in the germline V gene. V was clipped by 4 bases and J by 2 bases, with 15 bases between them. The CDR3 spells CASSRIGDPNYGYTF. The CDR3 coding sequence is TGCGCCAGCAGCCGAATCGGGGATCCCAACTATGGCTACACCTTC.

This clonotype was counted a few times. The chain uses TRBV6-5 and TRBJ1-1; tentative D call: TRBD1 (5 bases). The ends were cut back, 4 bases at V and 0 bases at J, with 12 bases in the middle. From germline, CDR1 is MNHEY and CDR2 SVGAGI. CDR3 length equals 15 residues. CDR3 region: CASSFAGGVNTEAFF. DNA for the CDR3: TGTGCCAGCAGTTTCGCCGGGGGGGTGAACACTGAAGCTTTCTTT.

V gene TRBV5-1 combines with J gene TRBJ1-2; D gene unclear. The CDR3 contains 14 residues. In germline, CDR1 is SGHRS, CDR2 YFSETQ. The V end lost 4 bases, the J end lost 0 bases, and 10 bases lay between the germline ends. This chain's CDR3 is CASSLTGANYGYTF. DNA for the CDR3: TGCGCCAGCAGCCTAACCGGGGCTAACTATGGCTACACCTTC.

This clonotype has a count of ten or more. This rearrangement joins TRBV7-2 to TRBJ2-1; D may be TRBD1 (6 bases). With 2 bases removed from V and 0 bases from J, the gap between germline ends came to 11 bases. This CDR3 is built from 16 residues. Germline lookup yields CDR1 SGHTA and CDR2 FQGNSA. CDR3 nucleotide sequence: TGTGCCAGCAGCTTAAACAGGGTCGGCTCCTACAATGAGCAGTTCTTC. It codes for CASSLNRVGSYNEQFF. The full variable domain, completed using reference TRBV7-2 and TRBJ2-1, is GAGVSQSPSNKVTEKGKDVELRCDPISGHTALYWYRQSLGQGLEFLIYFQGNSAPDKSGLPSDRFSAERTGGSVSTLTIQRTQQEDSAVYLCASSLNRVGSYNEQFFGPGTRLTVL.

V and J are TRBV20-1 and TRBJ2-5, with 9 bases fitting TRBD2. V was pared by 4 bases and J by 5 bases, with 5 bases of the junction left unmatched. The CDR3 totals 13 residues. CDR1 and CDR2 (germline): DFQATT, SNEGSKA (reference sequence). The CDR3 sequence: CSANSGGLETQYF. DNA for the CDR3: TGCAGTGCTAACAGCGGGGGGCTTGAGACCCAGTACTTC.

The CDR3 loop is CASSSRTRVTGELFF. The CDR3 nucleotides read TGCGCCAGCAGCTCGAGGACTAGAGTCACCGGGGAGCTGTTTTTT. The chain has TRBV5-1 and TRBJ2-2, with 7 bases aligning to TRBD2. Germline V CDR1 and CDR2: SGHRS, YFSETQ. V shed 3 bases, J shed 4 bases, and the junction held 6 bases outside the gene matches. The CDR3 spans 15 residues.

V usage is TRBV5-1 and J usage is TRBJ2-5, with 8 bases fitting TRBD1. The germline V gene has CDR1 SGHRS and CDR2 YFSETQ. This CDR3 is 14 amino acids long. J was trimmed by 5 bases and V by 2 bases; bases with no gene match: 5. The CDR3 protein is CASSFQGAHETQYF. In nucleotides, the CDR3 is TGCGCCAGCAGCTTTCAGGGGGCGCACGAGACCCAGTACTTC.

This clonotype showed up just a few times. This chain joins TRBV20-1 and TRBJ2-7; D ambiguous. Germline assignment: CDR1 DFQATT and CDR2 SNEGSKA (reference sequence). The CDR3 has 13 residues. With 2 bases removed from V and 2 bases from J, the gap between germline ends came to 10 bases. The CDR3 protein is CSARPVSAYEQYV. The CDR3 bases are TGCAGTGCTAGACCCGTCAGCGCCTACGAGCAGTACGTC.